Below, one T cell receptor (beta chain) is given with its context. The antigen is unknown. In total, each donor contributed a single heparinised blood draw that averaged about 100 mL. Every sorted population was more than 98% pure. The record originates from a study of beta chain features in type 1 diabetes. Overall study results and limits: For cells with high TCR expression, cDNA sequencing could yield over-representation. Whether HLA type affects TCRB rearrangement stayed undetermined in the present work.

V lost 5 bases and J lost 6; bases outside the gene matches: 12. The CDR3 loop spans 15 amino acids. Looked up from germline, CDR1 is MNHEY and CDR2 is SMNVEV (reference sequence). The isolated RNA, all of it, was reverse transcribed, so expressed TCRB transcripts were what got sequenced. Repertoires were generated with immunoSEQ multiplex PCR, while TCRdb's copy carries only in-frame clones and drops some. The sample lists about half a million clones, roughly 30% occurring once. V usage is TRBV27 and J usage is TRBJ2-7, with 8 positions matching TRBD1. This sequence originates from a young man in good health. Sequencing was done on a sample of naive CD4+ T cells from blood. CDR3 in amino acids: CASSRKDRALREQYF. The CDR3 DNA reads TGTGCCAGCAGTCGAAAGGACAGGGCGCTGCGCGAGCAGTACTTC.